This T cell receptor (beta chain) comes out of a study of cytomegalovirus exposure and HLA in healthy donors. CDR3 size: 14 residues. Trimming cost V 4 bases and J 0 bases, with 8 bases left between them. Germline values: CDR1 SGHNT, CDR2 YYREEE (reference sequence). The PCR made use of 60 Vbeta and 13 Jbeta primers. Sequenced by immunoSEQ multiplex PCR; TCRdb stores in-frame clones only, minus some. The sample has 100,000 to 150,000 clones; 65% to 90% are singletons. About this clone: Its antigen is not identified.

Study findings and constraints: It was reported that TCR beta sequences correctly inferred the HLA-A and HLA-B alleles for most subjects. After further analysis at a later stage, 16,951 TCR beta sequences were associated with HLA alleles at 0.05 false discovery rate. According to an earlier analysis, most TCR beta V segments yielded productive rearrangements about 87% or about 30% of the time.

This rearrangement joins TRBV5-4 to TRBJ1-3, with D perhaps TRBD1 (6 bases). The sequencing input was PBMCs. This TCR was sampled from a man aged 18 to 30 in good health and CMV-seronegative. CDR3 amino acids: CASSGDNSGNTIYF. DNA of the CDR3: TGTGCCAGCAGCGGGGACAACTCTGGAAACACCATATATTTT.